The rows below give T cell receptor beta chains drawn from one sample of a study of cytomegalovirus exposure and HLA in healthy donors. TCRdb's copy holds only in-frame clones and misses some; the assay was immunoSEQ multiplex PCR. Among about 120,000 clones, around 75% were seen once, and the ten largest hold approximately 9.1%. The sequenced material came from PBMCs. Receptors originate from a woman aged 50 to 60 in good health and CMV-seropositive. CDR3s leave out the opening cysteine and the closing phenylalanine or tryptophan.

J gene: TRBJ2-1; V gene: TRBV30; CDR3 protein: AWSAGLAANEQF
J gene: TRBJ2-7; V gene: TRBV30; CDR3 protein: AGGGQGVFHEQY
J gene: TRBJ1-3; V gene: TRBV30; CDR3 protein: AWSRTGAGNTIY
J gene: TRBJ2-5; V gene: TRBV5-1; CDR3 protein: ASSLGGSLTETQY
J gene: TRBJ1-2; V gene: TRBV7-9; CDR3 protein: ASSLQENYGYT
J gene: TRBJ1-1; V gene: TRBV27; CDR3 protein: ASSPGGVGRTEAF
J gene: TRBJ2-7; V gene: TRBV6-5; CDR3 protein: ASSLGLAGLYEQY
J gene: TRBJ2-7; V gene: TRBV5-4; CDR3 protein: ASSPPPPGGYHEQY
J gene: TRBJ2-6; V gene: TRBV5-4; CDR3 protein: ASSLGMGPGANVLT
J gene: TRBJ1-3; V gene: TRBV9; CDR3 protein: ASAHAGVSGNTIY
J gene: -; V gene: TRBV4-2; CDR3 protein: ASSHYWDSSYEQY
J gene: TRBJ2-7; V gene: TRBV4-1; CDR3 protein: ASSQTPSGGVAYEQY
J gene: TRBJ2-4; V gene: TRBV7-9; CDR3 protein: ASSLEDRGWAKNIQY
J gene: TRBJ2-7; V gene: TRBV5-3; CDR3 protein: ARSTYRARYEQY
J gene: TRBJ2-3; V gene: TRBV7-2; CDR3 protein: ASSLLGGLLNTQY
J gene: TRBJ2-7; V gene: TRBV27; CDR3 protein: ASSPLTGGRRYEQY
J gene: TRBJ2-1; V gene: TRBV5-1; CDR3 protein: ASSPGTEKDEQF
J gene: TRBJ1-5; V gene: TRBV18; CDR3 protein: ASSPPPGNQPQH
J gene: TRBJ2-3; V gene: TRBV13; CDR3 protein: ASSLEASGGGRTDTQY
J gene: TRBJ1-2; V gene: TRBV11-1; CDR3 protein: ASSPPGALQGYT
J gene: TRBJ1-2; V gene: TRBV5-4; CDR3 protein: ASSLVGQGHGYT
J gene: TRBJ2-3; V gene: TRBV7-8; CDR3 protein: ASSLAGTSFGTDTQY
J gene: TRBJ2-2; V gene: TRBV7-9; CDR3 protein: ASSLGLAGTGELF
J gene: TRBJ1-1; V gene: TRBV2; CDR3 protein: ASSKTVTVSEAF
J gene: TRBJ2-5; V gene: TRBV5-1; CDR3 protein: ASSKTSGQETQY
J gene: TRBJ2-3; V gene: TRBV4-2; CDR3 protein: ASSEGRESVDTQY
J gene: TRBJ2-7; V gene: TRBV7-2; CDR3 protein: ASSLGPHEQY
J gene: TRBJ1-1; V gene: TRBV7-2; CDR3 protein: ASSFMTGSGTEAF
J gene: TRBJ2-6; V gene: TRBV10-3; CDR3 protein: AISPQDSGANVLT
J gene: TRBJ2-5; V gene: TRBV21-1; CDR3 protein: ASSKGRSARETQY
J gene: TRBJ2-1; V gene: TRBV5-6; CDR3 protein: ASSTIPGGADEQF
J gene: TRBJ2-1; V gene: TRBV7-2; CDR3 protein: ASSFYRGGNEQF
J gene: TRBJ2-5; V gene: TRBV5-6; CDR3 protein: ASSLELAGGETQY
J gene: TRBJ1-2; V gene: TRBV4-1; CDR3 protein: ASSFATDDGYT
J gene: TRBJ2-1; V gene: TRBV5-1; CDR3 protein: ASETGTGYNEQF
J gene: TRBJ1-4; V gene: TRBV6-5; CDR3 protein: ASSYSFGGEKLF